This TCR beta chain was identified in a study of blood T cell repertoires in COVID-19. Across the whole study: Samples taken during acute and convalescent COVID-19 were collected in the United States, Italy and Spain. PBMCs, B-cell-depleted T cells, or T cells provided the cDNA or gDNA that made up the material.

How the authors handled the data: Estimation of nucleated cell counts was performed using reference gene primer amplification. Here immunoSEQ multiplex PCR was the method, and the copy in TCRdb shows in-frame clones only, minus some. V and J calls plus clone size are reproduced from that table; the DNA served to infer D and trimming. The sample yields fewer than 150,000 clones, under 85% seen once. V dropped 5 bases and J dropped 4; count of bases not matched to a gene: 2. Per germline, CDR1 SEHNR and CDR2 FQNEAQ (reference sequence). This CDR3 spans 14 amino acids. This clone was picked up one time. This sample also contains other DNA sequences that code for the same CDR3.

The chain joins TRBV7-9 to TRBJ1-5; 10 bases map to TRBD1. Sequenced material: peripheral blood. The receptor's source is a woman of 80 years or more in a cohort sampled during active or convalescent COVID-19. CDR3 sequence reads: CASSRTGGNQPQHF. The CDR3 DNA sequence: TGTGCCAGCAGCCGGACAGGGGGGAATCAGCCCCAGCATTTT.